This T cell receptor (beta chain) was profiled in a study of identical twins. Comments on this clonotype: Its antigen remains unknown. A read error may be the cause here, since a much bigger clone is one base away.

Study results and limitations: Rather than following the same donors, the conclusions depended on cross-sectional statistical analysis. Surplus twin overlap in beta out-of-frame sequences was less pronounced.

From the 5' RACE reads, TCRdb called clonotypes with MiXCR, one entry per CDR3 protein. This table holds 1.5 million to 2 million distinct CDR3 sequences, about 32% found once. Between the trimmed V and J ends, which lost 5 bases and 7 bases, there was a span of 18 bases. The CDR3 spans 14 residues. From germline, CDR1 is SGHAT and CDR2 FQNNGV. Sequencing was done on a sample of cord blood. The source of this sequence is a newborn girl in good health. This rearrangement joins TRBV11-2 to TRBJ2-7; D may correspond to TRBD1 or TRBD2 (5 bases each). CDR3 nucleotide sequence: TGTGCCAGCAGCCTATCCGGGACCCTCAATGAGCAGTACTTC. It specifies CASSLSGTLNEQYF. Full variable domain (rest looked up from reference TRBV11-2 and TRBJ2-7): EAGVAQSPRYKIIEKRQSVAFWCNPISGHATLYWYQQILGQGPKLLIQFQNNGVVDDSQLPKDRFSAERLKGVDSTLKIQPAKLEDSAVYLCASSLSGTLNEQYFGPGTRLTVT.